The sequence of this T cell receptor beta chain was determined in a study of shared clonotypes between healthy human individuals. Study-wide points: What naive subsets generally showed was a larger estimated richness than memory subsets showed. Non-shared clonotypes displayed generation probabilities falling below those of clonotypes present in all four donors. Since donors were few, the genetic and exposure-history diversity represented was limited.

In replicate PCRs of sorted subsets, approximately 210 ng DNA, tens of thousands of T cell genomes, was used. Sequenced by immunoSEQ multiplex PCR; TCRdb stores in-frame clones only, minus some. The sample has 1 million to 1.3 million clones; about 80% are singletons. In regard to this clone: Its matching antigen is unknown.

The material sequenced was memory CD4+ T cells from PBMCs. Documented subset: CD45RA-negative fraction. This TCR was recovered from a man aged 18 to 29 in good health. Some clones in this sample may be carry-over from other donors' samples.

CDR3 sequence: CASTPGQNYGYTF. The CDR3 coding sequence is TGTGCCAGTACCCCGGGACAGAACTATGGCTACACCTTC. The chain uses TRBV19 and TRBJ1-2, with TRBD1 matching over 7 bases. This CDR3 is 13 amino acids long. Germline trimming cut 7 bases from V and 2 bases from J; bases unmatched to any gene: 4. In germline, CDR1 is LNHDA, CDR2 SQIVND (reference sequence).